This T cell receptor beta chain was profiled in a study of T cell responses to AZD1222 COVID-19 vaccine. General study points: A mostly white British donor set with more females was recruited, and clonal diversity was possibly underestimated. Spike-specific TCR repertoires showed rising breadth and depth after two AZD1222 doses.

Comments on this clone: What it binds is unknown.

Measured with immunoSEQ multiplex PCR; TCRdb has only the in-frame clones, and not every one. This repertoire shows about 76,000 clones, about 88% found once; its top ten account for more than 4%. The source of this sequence is an adult in good health. The sample in question was peripheral blood, obtained on day 0 of AZD1222 vaccination.

The CDR3: CASRDSSNTGELFF. The DNA of the CDR3 is TGTGCCAGCCGGGACTCCTCGAACACCGGGGAGCTGTTTTTT. The gene calls are TRBV2 and TRBJ2-2; D is perhaps TRBD2 (6 bases). V lost 8 bases, J lost 0 bases, and 10 bases lay in between. The CDR3 covers 14 residues. Germline values: CDR1 SNHLY, CDR2 FYNNEI.